Here is one T cell receptor beta chain with its context. Its antigen remains unknown. The data were obtained in a study of cytomegalovirus exposure and HLA in healthy donors. Study-level points and caveats: Productive rates of about 87% or about 30% were seen for most TCR beta V segments in an earlier analysis. The authors excluded some V segments, including TRBV6-2 and TRBV6-3, as indistinguishable.

The PCR used 60 Vbeta and 13 Jbeta primers. Profiling relied on immunoSEQ multiplex PCR, and the TCRdb table lists in-frame clones only, not all of them. Of hundreds of thousands of clones listed, 80% to 90% are singletons. V shed 5 bases, J shed 7 bases, and the junction held 7 bases outside the gene matches. The CDR3 is 16 amino acids. Germline V CDR1 and CDR2: MNHEY, SMNVEV (reference sequence). The chain recombines TRBV27 with TRBJ1-6, with 11 bases aligning to TRBD1. The TCR comes from a woman between 18 and 30 years old in good health and CMV-seronegative. Sequencing was carried out using PBMCs. The CDR3 region is CASSRSRDRGNSPLHF. In DNA, the CDR3 is TGTGCCAGCAGTCGCTCTCGGGACAGGGGGAATTCACCCCTCCACTTT.